One and the same sample provided the 14 T cell receptor beta chains below, sequenced in a study of beta chain features in type 1 diabetes. Study findings and constraints: A moderate, significant TCRB CDR3 shortening appeared in type 1 diabetes across four CD4+ subsets.

Their cognate antigens are unknown. What was sequenced were expressed TCRB transcripts, since all of the isolated RNA had been reverse transcribed. Sequencing was performed with immunoSEQ multiplex PCR; in TCRdb, only in-frame clones are kept and a portion is missing. This table has 600,000 to 700,000 clones, 9.5% to 15% appearing once. Input material: naive CD4+ T cells from blood. The receptors shown here come from a man aged 30-40 years with type 1 diabetes.

V and J are TRBV7-9 and TRBJ1-5, with D maybe TRBD1 (6 bases). The CDR3 covers 12 residues. Germline V gene data show CDR1 as SEHNR and CDR2 as FQNEAQ (reference sequence). With 9 bases removed from V and 7 bases from J, the gap between germline ends came to 13 bases. The CDR3 coding sequence is TGTGCCAGTGCCAGGGGCGTACAGCCCCAGCATTTT. Translation gives CASARGVQPQHF.

In its sample, this clone was seen a few times. The rearrangement uses TRBV7-2 and TRBJ2-5, with 9 nucleotides matching TRBD2. Unmatched junction bases numbered 7, after V lost 5 bases and J lost 3 bases. CDR1 is SGHTA, CDR2 FQGNSA, per germline. The CDR3 contains 15 residues. In DNA form, the CDR3 reads TGTGCCAGCAGCCCCCAAAGACTAGCGGAAGAGACCCAGTACTTC. The encoded protein is CASSPQRLAEETQYF.

The CDR3 DNA sequence: TGTGCCAGCAGCTTAAATGGACAGACCAATCAGCCCCAGCATTTT. Encoded protein: CASSLNGQTNQPQHF. This chain uses TRBV7-8 with TRBJ1-5, with a weak D call TRBD1 (6 bases). Germline V CDR1 and CDR2: SGHVS, FQNEAQ. V lost 2 bases and J 3 bases, leaving 11 bases between the germline ends. CDR3 length equals 15 residues.

This clone came up a few times. This CDR3 is also generated by other DNA sequences in the sample. This chain connects TRBV28 to TRBJ2-5; tentatively, D is TRBD2 (5 bases). V was clipped by 7 bases and J by 5 bases, with 5 bases between them. CDR1 MDHEN and CDR2 SYDVKM come from the germline V gene. The length of the CDR3 is 10 residues. In nucleotides, the CDR3 is TGTGCCAGCACGGGGGAGACCCAGTACTTC. Translating it yields CASTGETQYF.

V and J are TRBV4-1 and TRBJ2-5, with 14 nucleotides matching TRBD2. The CDR3 extends over 16 amino acids. V lost 4 bases and J lost 2; bases outside the gene matches: 3. The germline V gene has CDR1 MGHRA and CDR2 YSYEKL. This chain's CDR3 is CASSPGLAGGQETQYF. The CDR3 DNA sequence: TGCGCCAGCAGCCCTGGACTAGCGGGGGGACAAGAGACCCAGTACTTC.

The rearrangement links TRBV2 to TRBJ1-4; D not resolved. The CDR3 has 15 residues. With 3 bases removed from V and 8 bases from J, the gap between germline ends came to 16 bases. Germline CDR1 reads SNHLY; CDR2 reads FYNNEI. CDR3 DNA: TGTGCCAGCAGTGACATAGACGGGTTTCGGGAAAAACTGTTTTTT. It is translated as CASSDIDGFREKLFF.

V usage is TRBV4-3 and J usage is TRBJ2-1; D gene unclear. V was trimmed by 0 bases and J by 7 bases, leaving 10 bases between them. Germline loops: CDR1 LGHNA, CDR2 YSLEER. This CDR3 region has 14 residues. CDR3 sequence reads: CASSQEGGVNEQFF. CDR3 bases: TGCGCCAGCAGCCAAGAAGGTGGGGTTAATGAGCAGTTCTTC.

The chain carries TRBV7-9 and TRBJ1-5; D unresolved. Germline CDR1 reads SEHNR; CDR2 reads FQNEAQ (reference sequence). The CDR3 totals 14 residues. The ends were cut back, 7 bases at V and 3 bases at J, with 13 bases in the middle. The CDR3 DNA reads TGTGCCAGCACCCAGACGGGATCCAATCAGCCCCAGCATTTT. Translating gives CASTQTGSNQPQHF.

This clone has just a few counts. The rearrangement links TRBV18 to TRBJ1-4; D is possibly TRBD1 (6 bases). The CDR3 contains 15 residues. V was cut by 3 bases and J by 7 bases, with 15 bases left in between. The germline V gene encodes CDR1 KGHSH and CDR2 LQKENI. CDR3 residues: CASSPAGGLSEKLFF. DNA for the CDR3: TGTGCCAGCTCACCGGCGGGGGGGCTGAGTGAAAAACTGTTTTTT.

This clone was observed a handful of times. This chain connects TRBV28 to TRBJ1-5; no clear D. The germline CDR1 and CDR2 sequences are MDHEN and SYDVKM. The length of the CDR3 is 11 residues. Deletions cut 8 bases from V and 10 bases from J, with 12 bases between. CDR3 loop: CASGLVSPQHF. The DNA for the CDR3 is TGTGCCAGCGGGCTAGTGAGTCCCCAGCATTTT.

The chain is built from TRBV7-2 and TRBJ2-3; 9 positions match TRBD2. Per germline, CDR1 SGHTA and CDR2 FQGNSA. CDR3 length equals 17 residues. The ends lost 1 base at V and 0 bases at J; junction bases unmatched: 5. The CDR3 here is CASSLVVLAGSTDTQYF. The CDR3 coding sequence is TGTGCCAGCAGCTTAGTAGTCCTAGCGGGGAGCACAGATACGCAGTATTTT.

This clone came up a few times. The chain links TRBV6-5 to TRBJ1-1; 7 nucleotides align to TRBD1. Germline loops: CDR1 MNHEY, CDR2 SVGAGI. With V trimmed by 6 bases and J by 6 bases, 10 bases remained unmatched. The CDR3 is made up of 14 amino acids. The CDR3 nucleotides read TGTGCCAGCAGGCGGACAGGATGGGCCCCTGAAGCTTTCTTT. Amino acids: CASRRTGWAPEAFF.

This clone came up a few times. Other DNA sequences in this specimen translate into the identical CDR3. CDR3 amino acids: CASSFGDSNQPQHF. Here the CDR3 DNA reads TGCGCCAGCAGCTTCGGAGATAGCAATCAGCCCCAGCATTTT. This sequence joins TRBV5-1 and TRBJ1-5; D is uncertain. Per the germline V gene, CDR1 is SGHRS and CDR2 is YFSETQ. The V end was cut by 2 bases, the J end by 0 bases, with 6 bases between. This CDR3 spans 14 amino acids.

The chain carries TRBV7-9 and TRBJ1-2; possible D gene TRBD1, 5 bases. Germline-derived CDR1 and CDR2 are SEHNR and FQNEAQ (reference sequence). With 3 bases removed from V and 4 bases from J, the gap between germline ends came to 9 bases. The CDR3 sequence is 13 residues long. CDR3 sequence reads: CASSFQGPYGYTF. In DNA, the CDR3 is TGTGCCAGCAGCTTCCAGGGTCCCTATGGCTACACCTTC.